This record concerns one TCR beta chain sequence. The source of the sample is a study of blood T cells in healthy people across ages. Germline CDR1 and CDR2: MNHNY and SVGAGI (reference sequence). Germline trimming cut 7 bases from V and 7 bases from J; bases unmatched to any gene: 13. The CDR3 contains 16 residues. Through a sample-barcoded 5' primer and a J-beta primer mix, a second PCR was run for roughly 6 to 11 cycles. TCRdb itself ran the 5' RACE reads through MiXCR, one entry per CDR3 protein. The data show 850,000 to 1,300,000 distinct CDR3 sequences, with 35% to 50% seen just once and around 18% held by the top ten.

The genes are TRBV6-6 and TRBJ2-1, with 10 bases that match TRBD1. Sequencing was carried out using blood. This receptor was identified in a woman aged 55 to 70 in good health. The CDR3 loop reads CASTPQGQGPRNEQFF. CDR3 DNA: TGTGCCAGCACCCCTCAGGGACAGGGGCCTAGGAATGAGCAGTTCTTC.